The present entry profiles one T cell receptor beta chain with its context. No antigen is known for it. Base qualities were left out, and no much larger clone turns up one base away. At study entry, adolescents were screened for latent tuberculosis infection using a tuberculin skin test and the QuantiFERON-TB GOLD In-Tube IGRA. Unsorted cryopreserved PBMC were immunosequenced, covering on average around 100,000 T cells per clinical donor. Eleven high schools in the Worcester region of the Western Cape, South Africa, served as enrollment sites for adolescents aged 12 to 18 years. Around 10 adolescents infected with M. tuberculosis and approximately ten uninfected adolescents were chosen and matched for age and sex. PBMC from adolescents were isolated by density centrifugation from freshly drawn heparinized blood and were then cryopreserved. This sample stems from a study of T cells in tuberculosis (dated by TCRdb to 2016 to 2019). In the study overall: To characterize T cells specific for the mycobacterial lipid antigen glucose monomycolate (GMM), the study used CD1B tetramers together with high-throughput TCR immunosequencing. In a South African clinical cohort, IGRA-negative adolescents, IGRA-positive adolescents with latent tuberculosis and adults with active tuberculosis were compared, with 10 to 11 people in each group.

Summary of the overall study and its limitations: Smaller mean NN-distances to GMM-specific TCRs were observed in active tuberculosis TCR-alpha repertoires than in IGRA-negative controls, suggesting clonal expansion of GMM-specific TCRs. With the diverse GMM-specific repertoire as input, a classifier achieved 85% to 90% accuracy (AUROC around 0.88), whereas GEM motif frequencies as input gave roughly 70% accuracy. The smaller NN-distances in active tuberculosis patients were driven in part by shorter CDR3-alpha lengths, while the difference seen for TCR-beta was not statistically significant. Clinical samples were chosen by availability of cryopreserved specimens, and active tuberculosis cases were adults while controls were adolescents.

The immunoSEQ multiplex PCR assay was used to generate TCR libraries, with TCR-beta and/or TCR-alpha/delta assays applied to each sample. The amplified TCR libraries were sequenced on the Illumina high-throughput platform. The study's processing was this. Clustering and dimensionality reduction were performed using pairwise TCRdist distances among GMM-specific receptors from ex vivo sorted or in vitro expanded T cells. The score assigned to each clinical repertoire was mean NN-distance, meaning the average TCRdist to the nearest 10% of tetramer-positive reference sequences. GEM TCR motif frequency was calculated as the fraction of unique TCRs that matched known GEM sequences by V/J usage and CDR3 length. Active tuberculosis was classified by linear discriminant analysis with leave-one-out cross-validation, implemented in scikit-learn. Drawn from immuneACCESS, this table holds only the in-frame rearrangements with V and J called that TCRdb kept. Clones are partly lost; checked studies trace under half to an unresolved V gene and leave the rest unexplained. The DNA was the basis for D and trimming; V, J and clone size are from that table. For this sample there are 20,000 to 25,000 clones; approximately 92% appear just once. About a sixth of the sample is taken by the ten largest.

The cysteine opens and the phenylalanine closes a CDR3 of 17 amino acids. Left in the record is the CDR3 DNA by itself, 51 bases read in frame from the first base. CDR1 and CDR2, looked up from the germline V gene, are ENHRY and SYGVKD. V sheds 0 bases and J sheds 4 bases, leaving 18 bases between their ends. The chain uses TRBV10-3 and TRBJ1-2; the D gene identity is not certain. What was sequenced was PBMCs. This TCR was sampled from a donor aged 10 to 29 with latent tuberculosis or without tuberculosis infection. Some clones in this sample may be carry-over from other donors' samples. The base sequence is TGTGCCATCAGTGAGTCAAGTATGGGCTCCTATTCCTATGGCTACACCTTC. It translates to CAISESSMGSYSYGYTF.